This record looks at one T cell receptor beta chain sequence and its context. This entry belongs to a study of patients and donors after allogeneic stem cell transplantation. Per germline, CDR1 DFQATT and CDR2 SNEGSKA (reference sequence). The CDR3 sequence is 14 residues long. Trimming took off 3 bases at V and 0 bases at J, with 12 bases between the two ends. TCRdb recomputed calls from the RT-PCR reads with MiXCR, one row per CDR3 protein. The repertoire holds about 960,000 distinct CDR3 sequences, with under 20% as singletons. The sequence was obtained from a human donor who was either an allogeneic HSCT recipient or a stem cell or donor lymphocyte infusion donor (not recorded which). It is not recorded whose cells these are; they may come from a transplant donor. Sequencing used blood, either unsorted or a sorted T cell fraction (not recorded which). This rearrangement joins TRBV20-1 to TRBJ2-7, with D possibly matching TRBD2 (6 bases). The CDR3 loop reads CSASLALSSYEQYF. Here the CDR3 DNA reads TGCAGTGCTAGTCTAGCGCTAAGCTCCTACGAGCAGTACTTC.